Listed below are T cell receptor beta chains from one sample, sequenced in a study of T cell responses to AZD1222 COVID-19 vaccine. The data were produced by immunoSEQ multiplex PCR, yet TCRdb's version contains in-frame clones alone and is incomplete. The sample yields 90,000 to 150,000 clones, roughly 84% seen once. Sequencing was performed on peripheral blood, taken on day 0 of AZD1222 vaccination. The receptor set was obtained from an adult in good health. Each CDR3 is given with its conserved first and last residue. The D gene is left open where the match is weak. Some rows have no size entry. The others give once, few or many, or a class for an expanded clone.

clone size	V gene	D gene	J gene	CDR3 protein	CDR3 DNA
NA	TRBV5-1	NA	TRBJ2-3	CASSLNTDTQYF	TGCGCCAGCAGCTTGAACACAGATACGCAGTATTTT
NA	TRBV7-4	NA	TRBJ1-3	CASSNRCRRANTIYF	TGTGCCAGCAGCAACCGCTGTAGAAGAGCAAACACCATATATTTT
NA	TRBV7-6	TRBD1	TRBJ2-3	CASSFRDRSTDTQYF	TGTGCCAGCAGCTTCCGGGACAGGAGCACAGATACGCAGTATTTT
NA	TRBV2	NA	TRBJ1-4	CASSDRGNNEKLFF	TGTGCCAGCAGTGATAGAGGGAATAATGAAAAACTGTTTTTT
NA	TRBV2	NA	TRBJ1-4	CASSATVTNEKLFF	TGTGCCAGCAGTGCCACAGTCACTAATGAAAAACTGTTTTTT
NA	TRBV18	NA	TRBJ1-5	CASSPNRNSNQPQHF	TGTGCCAGCTCACCAAACCGTAATAGCAATCAGCCCCAGCATTTT
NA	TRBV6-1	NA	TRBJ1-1	CASSEALGDTEAFF	TGTGCCAGCAGTGAAGCGCTGGGGGACACTGAAGCTTTCTTT
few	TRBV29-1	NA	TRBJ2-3	CSCIGSIPSTDTQYF	TGCAGCTGCATAGGCTCTATCCCTAGCACAGATACGCAGTATTTT
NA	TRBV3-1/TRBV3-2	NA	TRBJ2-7	CASSQAGSGYEQYF	TGTGCCAGCAGCCAAGCGGGTAGCGGTTACGAGCAGTACTTC
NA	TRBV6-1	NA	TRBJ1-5	CASSEAVTLPQHF	TGTGCCAGCAGTGAAGCGGTCACGTTGCCCCAGCATTTT
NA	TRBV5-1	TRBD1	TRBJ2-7	CASRNGTGSSYEQYF	TGCGCCAGCAGGAACGGGACAGGAAGCTCCTACGAGCAGTACTTC
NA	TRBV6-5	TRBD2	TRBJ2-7	CASRGGTYEQYF	TGTGCCAGCAGGGGGGGGACCTACGAGCAGTACTTC
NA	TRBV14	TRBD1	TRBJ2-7	CASSRDRVPYEQYF	TGTGCCAGCAGCCGCGACAGGGTTCCCTACGAGCAGTACTTC
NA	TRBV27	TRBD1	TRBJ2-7	CASSSIQGARVEQYF	TGTGCCAGCAGTTCAATCCAGGGGGCGCGGGTCGAGCAGTACTTC
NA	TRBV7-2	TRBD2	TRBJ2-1	CASSLAGGGFYNEQFF	TGTGCCAGCAGCCTGGCGGGAGGGGGATTCTACAATGAGCAGTTCTTC
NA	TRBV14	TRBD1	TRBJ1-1	CASSQIIFGQGETEAFF	TGTGCCAGCAGCCAAATAATTTTTGGACAGGGGGAAACTGAAGCTTTCTTT
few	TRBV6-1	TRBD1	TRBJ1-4	CASSDQGALANEKLFF	TGTGCCAGCAGTGATCAGGGGGCCTTGGCTAATGAAAAACTGTTTTTT
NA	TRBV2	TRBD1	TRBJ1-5	CASSEDRAGGQPQHF	TGTGCCAGCAGTGAGGACAGGGCGGGAGGGCAGCCCCAGCATTTT
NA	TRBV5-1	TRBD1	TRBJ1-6	CASSLGDRVGSPLHF	TGCGCCAGCAGCTTGGGGGACAGGGTTGGATCACCCCTCCACTTT
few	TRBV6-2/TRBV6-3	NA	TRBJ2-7	CASSPRRKQALWEQYF	TGTGCCAGCAGTCCACGACGCAAACAAGCTCTGTGGGAGCAGTACTTC
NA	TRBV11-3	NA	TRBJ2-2	CASSLDEGFIWFANTGELFF	TGTGCCAGCAGCTTAGACGAAGGGTTTATTTGGTTCGCGAACACCGGGGAGCTGTTTTTT
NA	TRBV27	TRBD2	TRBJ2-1	CASSPGTRHYNEQFF	TGTGCCAGCAGTCCGGGGACTAGGCACTACAATGAGCAGTTCTTC
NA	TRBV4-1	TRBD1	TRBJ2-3	CASSPGTGADTQYF	TGCGCCAGCAGCCCCGGGACAGGGGCAGATACGCAGTATTTT
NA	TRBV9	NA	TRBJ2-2	CASSVEWLPGTGELFF	TGTGCCAGCAGCGTAGAGTGGCTGCCGGGGACCGGGGAGCTGTTTTTT
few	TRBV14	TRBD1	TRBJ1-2	CASSQVGRGQGSNYGYTF	TGTGCCAGCAGCCAAGTCGGCCGGGGACAGGGGTCTAACTATGGCTACACCTTC
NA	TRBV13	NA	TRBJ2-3	CASSTPGWLSRTDTQYF	TGTGCCAGCAGCACCCCGGGGTGGCTGTCCCGCACAGATACGCAGTATTTT
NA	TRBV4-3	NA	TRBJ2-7	CASSQARYLSHEQYF	TGCGCCAGCAGCCAAGCCCGGTACCTCTCTCACGAGCAGTACTTC
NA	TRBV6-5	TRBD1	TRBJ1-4	CASSYGGQEDGKLFF	TGTGCCAGCAGTTACGGGGGACAGGAGGACGGAAAACTGTTTTTT
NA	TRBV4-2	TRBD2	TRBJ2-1	CASSRSGASNEQFF	TGTGCCAGCAGCCGTAGCGGGGCGAGTAATGAGCAGTTCTTC
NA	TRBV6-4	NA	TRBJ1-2	CASSEQGFGGYTF	TGTGCCAGCAGTGAACAGGGTTTTGGCGGCTACACCTTC
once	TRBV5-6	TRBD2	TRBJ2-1	CASSRGGGGVNEQFF	TGTGCCAGCAGCAGGGGTGGCGGGGGAGTTAATGAGCAGTTCTTC
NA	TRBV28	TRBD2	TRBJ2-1	CASSTGGEIEQFF	TGTGCCAGCAGTACCGGGGGGGAGATTGAGCAGTTCTTC
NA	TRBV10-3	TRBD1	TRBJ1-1	CAISEPQGGDTEAFF	TGTGCCATCAGTGAACCTCAGGGGGGGGACACTGAAGCTTTCTTT
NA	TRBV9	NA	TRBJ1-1	CASSVEATGWTEAFF	TGTGCCAGCAGCGTAGAGGCGACAGGATGGACTGAAGCTTTCTTT
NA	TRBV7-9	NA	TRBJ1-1	CASSLWENEAFF	TGTGCCAGCAGCTTATGGGAGAATGAAGCTTTCTTT
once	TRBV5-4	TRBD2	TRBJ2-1	CASSLESGGNHNEQFF	TGTGCCAGCAGCTTGGAAAGCGGGGGGAATCACAATGAGCAGTTCTTC
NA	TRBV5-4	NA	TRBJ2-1	CASSLAGHYNEQFF	TGTGCCAGCAGCTTGGCTGGACACTACAATGAGCAGTTCTTC
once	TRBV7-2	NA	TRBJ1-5	CASSLDGGFQPQHF	TGTGCCAGCAGCTTAGACGGGGGCTTCCAGCCCCAGCATTTT
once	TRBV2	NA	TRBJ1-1	CASSDPTNTEAFF	TGTGCCAGCAGTGATCCGACAAACACTGAAGCTTTCTTT
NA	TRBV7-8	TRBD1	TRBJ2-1	CASSPHRGRYNEQFF	TGTGCCAGCAGCCCTCACAGGGGGCGTTACAATGAGCAGTTCTTC
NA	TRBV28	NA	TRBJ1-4	CAIVGTDEKLFF	TGTGCCATAGTGGGGACCGATGAAAAACTGTTTTTT
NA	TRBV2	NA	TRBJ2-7	CASQGLAVHEQYF	TGTGCCAGCCAGGGACTCGCAGTCCACGAGCAGTACTTC
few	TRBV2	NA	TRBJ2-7	CASRGARGSGEQYF	TGTGCCAGCAGGGGGGCCAGGGGTTCCGGCGAGCAGTACTTC
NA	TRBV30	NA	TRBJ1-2	CAWLTGFPYGYTF	TGTGCCTGGTTAACAGGGTTCCCCTATGGCTACACCTTC
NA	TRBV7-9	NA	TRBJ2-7	CASSPPGSYEQYF	TGTGCCAGCAGCCCCCCTGGTTCCTACGAGCAGTACTTC
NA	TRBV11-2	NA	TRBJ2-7	CASSLEWGMAYEQYF	TGTGCCAGCAGCTTAGAATGGGGAATGGCCTACGAGCAGTACTTC
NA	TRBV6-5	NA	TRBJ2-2	CATTLGLKNTGELFF	TGTGCCACCACCCTGGGACTGAAGAACACCGGGGAGCTGTTTTTT
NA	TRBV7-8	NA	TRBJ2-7	CASSLEARQKNYEQYF	TGTGCCAGCAGCTTAGAGGCGAGACAGAAAAACTACGAGCAGTACTTC
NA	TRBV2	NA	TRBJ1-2	CASSVRDYGYTF	TGTGCCAGCAGTGTTAGGGACTATGGCTACACCTTC
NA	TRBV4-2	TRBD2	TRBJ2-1	CASSPRGQRGGQSYNEQFF	TGTGCCAGCAGCCCCCGGGGGCAGCGGGGGGGCCAATCCTACAATGAGCAGTTCTTC
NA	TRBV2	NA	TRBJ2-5	CASSVDSRETQYF	TGTGCCAGCAGTGTAGACAGTAGAGAGACCCAGTACTTC
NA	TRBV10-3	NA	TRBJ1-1	CAISGGTEAFF	TGTGCCATCAGTGGAGGCACTGAAGCTTTCTTT
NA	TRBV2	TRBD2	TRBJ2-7	CASRAGEIYEQYF	TGTGCCAGCAGGGCGGGGGAGATTTACGAGCAGTACTTC